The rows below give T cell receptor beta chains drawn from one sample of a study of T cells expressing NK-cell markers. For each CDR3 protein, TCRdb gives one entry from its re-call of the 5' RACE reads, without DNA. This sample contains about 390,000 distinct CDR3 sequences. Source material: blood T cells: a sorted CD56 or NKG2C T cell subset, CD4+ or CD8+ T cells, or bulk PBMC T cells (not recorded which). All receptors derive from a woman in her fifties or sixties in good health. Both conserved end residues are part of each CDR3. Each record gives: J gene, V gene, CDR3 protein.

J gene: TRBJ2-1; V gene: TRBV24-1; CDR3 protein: CATSESASSSYNEQFF
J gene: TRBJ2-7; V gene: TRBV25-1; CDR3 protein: CASSEYNGAGEQYF
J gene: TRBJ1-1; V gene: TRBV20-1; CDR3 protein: CSARVGQRAFF
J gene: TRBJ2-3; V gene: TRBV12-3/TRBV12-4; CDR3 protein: CASTSGSGGTDTQYF
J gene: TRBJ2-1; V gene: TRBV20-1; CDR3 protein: CSAKGPSGTYNEQFF
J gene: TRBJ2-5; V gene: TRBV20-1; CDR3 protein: CSARDTFSGDTGETQYF
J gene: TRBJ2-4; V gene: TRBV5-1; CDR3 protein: CASSLSSDTNIQYF
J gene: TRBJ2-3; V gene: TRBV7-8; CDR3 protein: CASTLGGGGTSTDTQYF
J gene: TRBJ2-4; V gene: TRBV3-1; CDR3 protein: CASSSGRTLAKNIQYF
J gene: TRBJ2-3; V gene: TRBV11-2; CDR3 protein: CASRPTRGEGTDTQYF
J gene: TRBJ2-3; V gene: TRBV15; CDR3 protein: CATSRDLVGGRLDTQYF
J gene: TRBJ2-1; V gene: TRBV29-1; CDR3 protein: CSVEEGHNEQFF
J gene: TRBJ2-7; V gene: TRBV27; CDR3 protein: CASSPGAAISYEQYF
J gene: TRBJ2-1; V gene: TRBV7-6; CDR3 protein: CASSPGGEQFF
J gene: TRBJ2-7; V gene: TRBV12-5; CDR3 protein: CASGLDPFPGEQYF
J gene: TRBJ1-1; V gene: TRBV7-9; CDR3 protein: CASSLARRVAEAFF
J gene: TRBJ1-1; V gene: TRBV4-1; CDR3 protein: CASRGLGRRNTEAFF
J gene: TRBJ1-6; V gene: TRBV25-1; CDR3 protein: CASSERGSSYNSPLHF
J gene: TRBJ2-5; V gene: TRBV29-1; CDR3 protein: CSVVVDGTQYF
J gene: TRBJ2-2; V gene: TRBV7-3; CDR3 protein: CASSSTGAGELFF
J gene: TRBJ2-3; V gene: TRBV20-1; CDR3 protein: CSARDIGGLAGNTDTQYF
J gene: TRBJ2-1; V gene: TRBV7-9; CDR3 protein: CASNFDRGHNEQFF
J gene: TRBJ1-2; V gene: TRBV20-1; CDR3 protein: CSARVTGRVYGYTF
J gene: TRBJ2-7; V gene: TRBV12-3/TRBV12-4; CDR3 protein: CASSFERLSYEQYF
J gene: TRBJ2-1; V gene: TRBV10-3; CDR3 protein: CAMGGSGTFGDEQFF
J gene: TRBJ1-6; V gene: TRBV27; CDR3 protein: CASSLLGRLTGSPLHF
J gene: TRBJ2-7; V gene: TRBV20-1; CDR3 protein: CSARTRLAEYEQYF
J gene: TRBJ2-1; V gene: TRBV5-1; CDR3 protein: CASAGGAYNEQFF
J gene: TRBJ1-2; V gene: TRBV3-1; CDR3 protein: CASSQGGQGVIYGYTF
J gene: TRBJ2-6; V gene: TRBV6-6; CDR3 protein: CASSRRSSGANVLTF
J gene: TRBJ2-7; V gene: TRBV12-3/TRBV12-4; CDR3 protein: CASSLTGYEQYF
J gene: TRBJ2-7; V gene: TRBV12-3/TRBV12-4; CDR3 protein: CASSTWDSNYEQYF
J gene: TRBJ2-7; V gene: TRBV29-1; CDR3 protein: CSVGHRGSKVYEQYF
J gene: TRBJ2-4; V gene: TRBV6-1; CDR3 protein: CASSTTGRRNIQYF
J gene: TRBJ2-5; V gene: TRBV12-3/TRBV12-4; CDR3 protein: CASSIPGQGRQETQYF
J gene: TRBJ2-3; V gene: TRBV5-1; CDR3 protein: CASSLYTGTDTQYF
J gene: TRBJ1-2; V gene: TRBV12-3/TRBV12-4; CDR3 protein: CASSFDRGYTF
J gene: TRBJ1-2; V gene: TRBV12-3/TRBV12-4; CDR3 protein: CASSQTGGYGYTF
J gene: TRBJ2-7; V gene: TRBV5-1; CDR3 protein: CASSSNTGTGREQYF
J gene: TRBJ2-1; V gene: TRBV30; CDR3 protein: CAWSVGQTIWNEQFF
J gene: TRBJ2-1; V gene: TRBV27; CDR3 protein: CASSLGTAGSGYNEQFF
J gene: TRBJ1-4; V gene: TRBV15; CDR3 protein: CATSRQQENEKLFF
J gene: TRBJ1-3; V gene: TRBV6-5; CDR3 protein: CASSLEPSGNTIYF
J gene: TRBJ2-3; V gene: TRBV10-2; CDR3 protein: CASRGTATQYF
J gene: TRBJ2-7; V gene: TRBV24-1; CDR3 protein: CATSDSGTGEQYF
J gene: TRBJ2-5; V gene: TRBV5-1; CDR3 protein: CATGLAGSPQETQYF
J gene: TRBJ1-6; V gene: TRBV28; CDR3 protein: CASSLQRGTFSPLHF
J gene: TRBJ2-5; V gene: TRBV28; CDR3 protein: CASRFGGPLETQYF
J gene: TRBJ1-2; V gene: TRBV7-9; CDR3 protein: CASSPMGAGYTF
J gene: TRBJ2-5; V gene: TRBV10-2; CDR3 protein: CASSPGTRQETQYF
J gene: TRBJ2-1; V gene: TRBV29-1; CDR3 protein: CSVEDSWAGNEQFF